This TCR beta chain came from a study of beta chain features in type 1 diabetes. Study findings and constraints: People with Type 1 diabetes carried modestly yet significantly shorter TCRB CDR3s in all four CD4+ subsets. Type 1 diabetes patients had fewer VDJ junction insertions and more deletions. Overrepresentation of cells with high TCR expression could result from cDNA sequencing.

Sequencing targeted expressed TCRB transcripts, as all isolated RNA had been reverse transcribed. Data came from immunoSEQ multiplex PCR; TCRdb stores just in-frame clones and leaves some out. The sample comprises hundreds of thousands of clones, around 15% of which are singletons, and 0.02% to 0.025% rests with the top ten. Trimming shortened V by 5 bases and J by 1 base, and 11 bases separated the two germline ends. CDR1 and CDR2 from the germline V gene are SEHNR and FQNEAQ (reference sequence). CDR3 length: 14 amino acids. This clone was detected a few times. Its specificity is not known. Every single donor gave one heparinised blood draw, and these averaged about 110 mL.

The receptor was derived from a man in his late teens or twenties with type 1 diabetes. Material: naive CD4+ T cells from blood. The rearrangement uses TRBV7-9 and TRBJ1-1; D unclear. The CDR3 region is CASSTVVGNTEAFF. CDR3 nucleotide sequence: TGTGCCAGCAGCACTGTAGTGGGGAACACTGAAGCTTTCTTT.